One and the same sample provided the 5 T cell receptor beta chains below, sequenced in a study of T cells after yellow fever vaccination. TCRdb recomputed calls from the 5' RACE reads with MiXCR, one row per CDR3 protein. The data contain about 220,000 distinct CDR3 sequences, around 6.7% of them singletons. This specimen was CD4+ T cells sorted from PBMCs, taken on the day of the yellow fever booster vaccination. These receptor sequences come from a man under 40 who received the YFV17D yellow fever vaccine.

The rearrangement joins TRBV5-4 to TRBJ2-3; D is perhaps TRBD1 or TRBD2 (5 bases each). CDR3 length: 15 residues. V gave up 2 bases and J gave up 6 bases, with 16 bases separating them. Germline CDR1 and CDR2: SGHNT and YYREEE (reference sequence). The CDR3 region is CASSFSGPIVDTQYF. DNA for the CDR3: TGTGCCAGCAGCTTCTCGGGACCCATTGTCGATACGCAGTATTTT.

This clonotype has ten or more counts. The chain uses TRBV12-3 or TRBV12-4 and TRBJ1-6; tentatively, D is TRBD1 (6 bases). The V end lost 3 bases, the J end lost 3 bases, and 12 bases lay between the germline ends. This CDR3 region has 16 residues. CDR3 loop: CASSLAGAIYNSPLHF. In DNA, the CDR3 is TGTGCCAGCAGTTTGGCAGGGGCGATCTATAATTCACCCCTCCACTTT.

This clonotype was detected a few times. The chain is built from TRBV20-1 and TRBJ2-1, with TRBD2 identical over 15 bases. Germline V gene sequence: CDR1 DFQATT, CDR2 SNEGSKA (reference sequence). The CDR3 is made up of 15 amino acids. Trimming cost V 6 bases and J 3 bases; bases outside gene matches: 3. As DNA, the CDR3 is TGCAGTGCCCGGACTAGCGGGAGGGGCTACAATGAGCAGTTCTTC. It yields the protein CSARTSGRGYNEQFF.

This clonotype turned up a few times. CDR3 amino acids: CASSFPSTDTQYF. The CDR3 DNA reads TGTGCCAGCAGCTTTCCCAGCACAGATACGCAGTATTTT. J is TRBJ2-3 and V is TRBV7-2; no clear D. V gave up 3 bases and J gave up 0 bases, with 4 bases separating them. This CDR3 contains 13 residues. Germline CDR1 SGHTA, CDR2 FQGNSA.

At least ten counts were recorded for this clonotype. The chain has TRBV5-1 and TRBJ2-7, with D unresolved. The CDR3 contains 13 residues. The germline V and J ends were trimmed by 4 bases and 2 bases, with 10 bases remaining between them. Per the germline V gene, CDR1 is SGHRS and CDR2 is YFSETQ. In DNA, the CDR3 is TGCGCCAGCAGCCGTGATTCAGCCTACGAGCAGTACTTC. Translated: CASSRDSAYEQYF.